The 19 T cell receptor beta chains given below trace back to one sample, sequenced in a study of T cell responses to AZD1222 COVID-19 vaccine. Only in-frame clones appear in the TCRdb table, and some are missing; sequencing was by immunoSEQ multiplex PCR. The sample records 140,000 to 150,000 clones, about 93% being singletons. Sequenced material: peripheral blood, taken on day 0 of AZD1222 vaccination. The receptors were sampled from an adult in good health.

The rearrangement joins TRBV27 to TRBJ2-4; no clear D. The CDR3 totals 17 residues. Germline CDR1 reads MNHEY; CDR2 reads SMNVEV (reference sequence). V dropped 4 bases and J dropped 3 bases, with 19 bases sitting between them. The CDR3 nucleotides are TGTGCCAGCAGTTCCAGTTCCCCAACGTGGGTCAAAAACATTCAGTACTTC. Protein: CASSSSSPTWVKNIQYF.

This rearrangement joins TRBV7-8 to TRBJ2-3; D uncertain. Germline V gives CDR1 SGHVS, CDR2 FQNEAQ. Trimming shortened V by 5 bases and J by 6 bases, and 6 bases separated the two germline ends. This CDR3 is built from 11 residues. The DNA of the CDR3 is TGTGCCAGCAGCCCCCTGGATACGCAGTATTTT. Its translation: CASSPLDTQYF.

V usage is TRBV2 and J usage is TRBJ2-3, with 11 bases that match TRBD2. The germline V gene has CDR1 SNHLY and CDR2 FYNNEI. Trimming took 4 bases from V and 2 from J; bases not matched to a gene: 5. The CDR3 totals 16 residues. CDR3 region: CASSAGLAATTDTQYF. The CDR3 nucleotides read TGTGCCAGCAGTGCGGGACTAGCGGCTACCACAGATACGCAGTATTTT.

On this clone: The junction and the germline gene differ at one end; a read error may be behind it. This chain uses TRBV12-5 with TRBJ2-4; D call uncertain. CDR3 length equals 9 residues. The V gene's germline CDR1 is LGHNT and CDR2 FRNRAP. The CDR3 reads CASGLPLQF. CDR3 sequence (DNA): TGTGCTAGTGGTTTGCCCCTCCAATTC.

This chain joins TRBV19 and TRBJ2-7; 10 bases fit TRBD1. CDR1 LNHDA and CDR2 SQIVND come from the germline V gene (reference sequence). V lost 10 bases to trimming and J lost 5 bases; unmatched junction nucleotides: 8. The CDR3 is 13 amino acids. CDR3 sequence (DNA): TGTGCCACCTCGGGACAGGGGTTCAACGAGCAGTACTTC. Protein sequence: CATSGQGFNEQYF.

The chain couples TRBV24-1 to TRBJ2-1; 9 positions match TRBD1. This CDR3 has 14 amino acids. The junction had 5 bases not matched to a gene; V was cut back by 6 bases and J by 6 bases. Germline CDR1 and CDR2: KGHDR and SFDVKD. The DNA of the CDR3 is TGTGCCACCAGTACCGGGACAGGGATCAATGAGCAGTTCTTC. It encodes CATSTGTGINEQFF.

The chain links TRBV18 to TRBJ2-7; 8 bases are shared with TRBD1. There are 15 residues in the CDR3. Germline CDR1 KGHSH, CDR2 LQKENI. J was trimmed by 4 bases and V by 2 bases; bases with no gene match: 7. CDR3 coding DNA: TGTGCCAGCTCACCAGAGACAGGGGACCCGTACGAGCAGTACTTC. Its translation is CASSPETGDPYEQYF.

A few counts support this clone. The chain carries TRBV15 and TRBJ1-2; D is perhaps TRBD1 (5 bases). V dropped 3 bases and J dropped 0 bases, with 11 bases sitting between them. Germline loops: CDR1 LNHNV, CDR2 YYDKDF (reference sequence). The length of the CDR3 is 15 residues. The CDR3 nucleotides read TGTGCCACCAGCAGCTATGGAGGGGCTAACTATGGCTACACCTTC. This codes for CATSSYGGANYGYTF.

The chain combines TRBV5-1 with TRBJ1-4; perhaps TRBD1 as D (5 bases). The germline CDR1 and CDR2 sequences are SGHRS and YFSETQ. The germline V and J ends were trimmed by 4 bases and 8 bases, with 18 bases remaining between them. This CDR3 region has 15 residues. This CDR3 reads CASSPGGELGEKLFF. CDR3 DNA: TGCGCCAGCAGCCCGGGGGGGGAGCTCGGCGAAAAACTGTTTTTT. The full variable domain, rest sourced from reference TRBV5-1 and TRBJ1-4, is KAGVTQTPRYLIKTRGQQVTLSCSPISGHRSVSWYQQTPGQGLQFLFEYFSETQRNKGNFPGRFSGRQFSNSRSEMNVSTLELGDSALYLCASSPGGELGEKLFFGSGTQLSVL.

V gene TRBV7-2 combines with J gene TRBJ1-2; D is ambiguous. The CDR3 runs 15 residues. Trimming shortened V by 2 bases and J by 5 bases, and 15 bases separated the two germline ends. The V gene's germline CDR1 is SGHTA and CDR2 FQGNSA. The chain's CDR3 is CASSLNAGREYGYTF. CDR3 nucleotides: TGTGCCAGCAGCTTAAACGCCGGGAGAGAGTATGGCTACACCTTC.

This chain connects TRBV6-5 to TRBJ2-1; no reliable D call. Germline CDR1 reads MNHEY; CDR2 reads SVGAGI. The CDR3 is 16 residues long. V was shortened by 0 bases and J by 5 bases, with 14 bases between the two germline ends. The CDR3 is CASSYSGGVNDNEQFF. The CDR3 nucleotides are TGTGCCAGCAGTTACTCTGGCGGCGTGAACGACAATGAGCAGTTCTTC.

The sample holds a few counts of this clone. The V call is TRBV7-2, the J call TRBJ2-2; no reliable D call. Germline CDR1 reads SGHTA; CDR2 reads FQGNSA. The CDR3 loop spans 15 amino acids. Trimming stripped 5 bases from V and 1 base from J, with 11 bases between. The CDR3 sequence is CASSTSRMNTGELFF. In DNA, the CDR3 is TGTGCCAGCAGCACTTCCCGGATGAACACCGGGGAGCTGTTTTTT.

This chain uses TRBV5-8 with TRBJ1-2; possible D gene TRBD1, 6 bases. The V gene lost 0 bases and the J gene lost 8 bases, with 17 bases spanning the gap. This CDR3 has 15 amino acids. Germline assignment: CDR1 SGHTS and CDR2 YDEGEE. CDR3 in DNA: TGTGCCAGCAGCTTGGGACTCACAGGGACGGGCGGCTACACCTTC. Translation gives CASSLGLTGTGGYTF.

The chain joins TRBV2 to TRBJ1-2; a possible D gene is TRBD1 (6 bases). V lost 5 bases, J lost 4 bases, and 11 bases lay in between. Germline assignment: CDR1 SNHLY and CDR2 FYNNEI. The CDR3 covers 13 residues. The DNA for the CDR3 is TGTGCCAGCAGTTTCGGACAGAGCTATGGCTACACCTTC. It is translated as CASSFGQSYGYTF.

V gene TRBV6-5 combines with J gene TRBJ1-4; D is perhaps TRBD1 (5 bases). The length of the CDR3 is 14 residues. V was clipped by 0 bases and J by 7 bases, with 9 bases between them. In germline, CDR1 is MNHEY, CDR2 SVGAGI. CDR3 sequence reads: CASSYSGGGEKLFF. CDR3 sequence (DNA): TGTGCCAGCAGTTACTCCGGGGGTGGTGAAAAACTGTTTTTT.

In DNA, the CDR3 is TGTGCCTGGTCGAGACAGGACAGGGGACACACCTTC. Translating it yields CAWSRQDRGHTF. The rearrangement joins TRBV30 to TRBJ1-2, with 9 bases matching TRBD1. The J segment lost 12 bases and the V segment lost 5 bases, leaving 10 bases of the junction unmatched. From germline, CDR1 is GTSNPN and CDR2 SVGIG (reference sequence). The CDR3 contains 12 residues. Drawing the rest from reference TRBV30 and TRBJ1-2, the complete variable domain is SQTIHQWPATLVQPVGSPLSLECTVEGTSNPNLYWYRQAAGRGLQLLFYSVGIGQISSEVPQNLSASRPQDRQFILSSKKLLLSDSGFYLCAWSRQDRGHTFGSGTRLTVV.

The V gene is TRBV3-1 (or the pseudogene TRBV3-2), the J gene TRBJ1-3; tentative D call: TRBD1 (5 bases). Deletions cut 0 bases from V and 7 bases from J, with 7 bases between. The germline CDR1 and CDR2 sequences are LGHDT and YNNKEL (reference sequence). The CDR3 has 13 residues. The DNA for the CDR3 is TGTGCCAGCAGCCAAGATGCAGGGAACACCATATATTTT. Translated: CASSQDAGNTIYF.

The chain recombines TRBV24-1 with TRBJ1-2, with D possibly matching TRBD1 (5 bases). The V and J ends lost 2 bases and 4 bases respectively, with 10 bases between them. The CDR3 runs 14 residues. Per germline, CDR1 KGHDR and CDR2 SFDVKD. The CDR3 region is CATSDSRVGYGYTF. The CDR3 region has the DNA TGTGCCACCAGTGATTCCAGGGTGGGCTATGGCTACACCTTC.

The chain carries TRBV3-1 (or the pseudogene TRBV3-2) and TRBJ1-1; 9 nucleotides agree with TRBD1. Trimming cost V 4 bases and J 10 bases; bases outside gene matches: 4. This CDR3 comprises 12 residues. CDR1 is LGHDT, CDR2 YNNKEL, per germline (reference sequence). CDR3 sequence reads: CASSRYRGRAFF. CDR3 nucleotides: TGTGCCAGCAGCCGGTACAGGGGGCGAGCTTTCTTT.